A single sample is the source of the 4 T cell receptor beta chains below, sequenced in a study of cytomegalovirus exposure and HLA in healthy donors. Both 60 Vbeta primers and 13 Jbeta primers went into the PCR. The protocol was immunoSEQ multiplex PCR, while the TCRdb copy is restricted to in-frame clones and leaves out a portion. The profile shows about 150,000 clones, around 79% of them singletons. The sequencing sample was made of PBMCs. The source of these receptors is a man aged 25 to 45 in good health and CMV-seropositive.

The CDR3, as DNA: TGTGCCAGCAGCCCTTTTCCCCCCGACAGTAGCACAGATACGCAGTATTTT. Encoded protein: CASSPFPPDSSTDTQYF. The rearrangement links TRBV27 to TRBJ2-3; TRBD1 is a possible D gene (5 bases). V was clipped by 6 bases and J by 0 bases, with 19 bases between them. Germline CDR1 reads MNHEY; CDR2 reads SMNVEV (reference sequence). The CDR3 spans 17 residues.

The CDR3 bases are TGTGCCAGCAGCTTATCACTAGGAATAGCCGGGGAGCTGTTTTTT. This translates into CASSLSLGIAGELFF. This sequence joins TRBV11-1 and TRBJ2-2, with a weak D call TRBD2 (5 bases). CDR1 is SGHAT, CDR2 FQDESV, per germline (reference sequence). CDR3 length: 15 amino acids. Deletions cut 2 bases from V and 6 bases from J, with 13 bases between.

This clone was counted ten times or more. The J gene is TRBJ2-5, the V gene TRBV5-6; D is perhaps TRBD1 (6 bases). The germline V gene has CDR1 SGHDT and CDR2 YYEEEE. V was shortened by 0 bases and J by 4 bases, with 10 bases between the two germline ends. There are 14 residues in the CDR3. The CDR3 spells CASSLGAGVETQYF. The DNA for the CDR3 is TGTGCCAGCAGCTTGGGGGCAGGGGTAGAGACCCAGTACTTC.

The chain carries TRBV19 and TRBJ2-7, with 7 nucleotides matching TRBD2. V shed 8 bases, J shed 7 bases, and the junction held 8 bases outside the gene matches. The CDR3 covers 12 residues. The V gene's germline CDR1 is LNHDA and CDR2 SQIVND (reference sequence). The CDR3 loop reads CASGLAAGEQYF. The CDR3 nucleotides are TGTGCCAGTGGGCTAGCGGCGGGGGAGCAGTACTTC. Filled out from reference TRBV19 and TRBJ2-7, the complete variable domain reads DGGITQSPKYLFRKEGQNVTLSCEQNLNHDAMYWYRQDPGQGLRLIYYSQIVNDFQKGDIAEGYSVSREKKESFPLTVTSAQKNPTAFYLCASGLAAGEQYFGPGTRLTVT.